This T cell receptor beta chain appears in the sequencing data of a study of cytotoxic CD8 clonotypes in ibrutinib-treated CLL. About the research overall: Across the patients, under 12 were relapsed/refractory, under 16 treatment-naive and 17 to 18 IGHV unmutated.

In regard to this clone: Its antigen is undetermined.

This CDR3 has 15 amino acids. Trimming shortened V by 4 bases and J by 3 bases, and 15 bases separated the two germline ends. CDR1 and CDR2 from the germline V gene are SGHTA and FQGTGA. The protocol was immunoSEQ multiplex PCR, while the TCRdb copy is restricted to in-frame clones and leaves out a portion. The table includes about 84,000 clones, roughly 86% detected once. Study-level findings and limits: Public clonotypes, an uncommon group, contracted or remained stable on treatment. Clonality went up at the time of ibrutinib response, stayed stable in sustained remission, and later dropped back toward its baseline level at progression.

The chain couples TRBV7-3 to TRBJ2-5; D is possibly TRBD2 (6 bases). Here the sequenced sample was PBMCs, taken before ibrutinib treatment. The source is a human donor with chronic lymphocytic leukemia. The CDR3 DNA follows: TGTGCCAGCAGCTCCGGGACTCTCTACGAAGAGACCCAGTACTTC. Its translation: CASSSGTLYEETQYF. Supplemented by reference TRBV7-3 and TRBJ2-5, the full variable domain reads GAGVSQTPSNKVTEKGKYVELRCDPISGHTALYWYRQSLGQGPEFLIYFQGTGAADDSGLPNDRFFAVRPEGSVSTLKIQRTERGDSAVYLCASSSGTLYEETQYFGPGTRLLVL.